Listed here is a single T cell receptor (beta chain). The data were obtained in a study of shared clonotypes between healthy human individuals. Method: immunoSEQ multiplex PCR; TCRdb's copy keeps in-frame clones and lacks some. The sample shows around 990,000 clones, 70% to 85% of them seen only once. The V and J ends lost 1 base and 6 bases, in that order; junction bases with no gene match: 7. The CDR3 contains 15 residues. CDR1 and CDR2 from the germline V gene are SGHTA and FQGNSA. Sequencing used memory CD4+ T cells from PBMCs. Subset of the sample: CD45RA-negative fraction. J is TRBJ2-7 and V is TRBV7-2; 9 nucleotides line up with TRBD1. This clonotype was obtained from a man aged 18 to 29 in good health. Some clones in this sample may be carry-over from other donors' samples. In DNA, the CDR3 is TGTGCCAGCAGCTTAGTTGGGACAGGGTCGGCCGAGCAGTACTTC. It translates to CASSLVGTGSAEQYF.